This T cell receptor (beta chain) originates from a study of cytomegalovirus exposure and HLA in healthy donors. The PCR ran on 60 Vbeta and 13 Jbeta primers. The method was immunoSEQ multiplex PCR; TCRdb's version includes in-frame clones alone and lacks a portion of them. The table shows roughly 200,000 clones, with 75% to 85% occurring only once. Details on this clone: Its target is not known.

Study-wide points: Analysis performed later found roughly 17,000 TCR beta sequences associated with HLA alleles at 0.05 false discovery rate. Associated with cytomegalovirus, according to the listing, were around 160 TCR beta chains. Later analysis placed DRB1 highest and HLA-C lowest in TCR association rates, which differed by HLA locus.

The CDR3 is 15 amino acids. Trimming left V 2 bases short and J 0 bases short, with 7 bases between. The germline gives CDR1 SGHVS, CDR2 FNYEAQ. The rearrangement uses TRBV7-6 and TRBJ2-2; TRBD1 is a possible D gene (5 bases). The TCR originated in a woman aged 60-75 years in good health and CMV-seropositive. The source material was PBMCs. CDR3 bases: TGTGCCAGCAGCTTAACAGGAGCGAACACCGGGGAGCTGTTTTTT. Amino acids: CASSLTGANTGELFF.